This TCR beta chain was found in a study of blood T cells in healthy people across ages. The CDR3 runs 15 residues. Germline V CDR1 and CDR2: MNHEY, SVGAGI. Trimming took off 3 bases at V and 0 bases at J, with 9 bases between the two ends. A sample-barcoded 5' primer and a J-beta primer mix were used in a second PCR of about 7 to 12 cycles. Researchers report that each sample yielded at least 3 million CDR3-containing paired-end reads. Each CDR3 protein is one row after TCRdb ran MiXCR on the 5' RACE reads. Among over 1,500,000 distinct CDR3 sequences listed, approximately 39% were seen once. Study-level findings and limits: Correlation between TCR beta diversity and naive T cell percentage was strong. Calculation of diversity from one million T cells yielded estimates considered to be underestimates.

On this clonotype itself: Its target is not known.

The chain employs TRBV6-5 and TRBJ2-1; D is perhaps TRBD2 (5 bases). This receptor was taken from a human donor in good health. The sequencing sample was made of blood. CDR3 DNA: TGTGCCAGCAGTTATTATCTAGCCTCCTACAATGAGCAGTTCTTC. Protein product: CASSYYLASYNEQFF.